This T cell receptor beta chain was captured in a study of blood T cell repertoires in COVID-19. At the level of the study: Specimens from acute and convalescent COVID-19 originated in the United States, Italy and Spain.

Sequencing was performed with immunoSEQ multiplex PCR; in TCRdb, only in-frame clones are kept and a portion is missing. The sample includes some 180,000 clones, around 80% of them seen just once. V was clipped by 1 base and J by 0 bases; unmatched bases: 2. CDR1 is GTSNPN and CDR2 is SVGIG in the germline V gene (reference sequence). CDR3 size: 15 residues. This TCR was sampled from a man between 60 and 70 years old who had been exposed to COVID-19. The specimen sequenced was PBMCs or T cells enriched from blood (not recorded which). The genes are TRBV30 and TRBJ2-3, with 9 positions matching TRBD1. The CDR3, as DNA: TGTGCCTGGAGTGGTGGACAGGGGAGCACAGATACGCAGTATTTT. This translates into CAWSGGQGSTDTQYF.